This entry describes one TCR beta chain. Its antigen remains unknown. The germline CDR1 and CDR2 sequences are LNHDA and SQIVND (reference sequence). V shed 1 base and J shed 4 bases, with 11 bases lying between them. The CDR3 runs 16 residues. Time point given: 2015-2016 season, 7 days after influenza vaccination. Vaccine contraindications, substance abuse, HIV/AIDS, active malignancy and active illness excluded donors. This sample is drawn from a study of follicular helper T cells after annual influenza vaccination. TCRdb keeps only in-frame clones here, not all; method: immunoSEQ multiplex PCR. The table includes 8,000 to 11,000 clones, 75% to 90% detected once. Study outcomes and limitations: ICOS+CD38+ cTfh clonality tracked population frequency, and its change tracked circulating plasmablast change.

The TCR was taken from an adult who received the influenza vaccine. This material consisted of CXCR5- memory CD4+ T cells sorted from blood, taken 7 days after influenza vaccination. This rearrangement joins TRBV19 to TRBJ2-6, with unresolved D. Here the CDR3 DNA reads TGTGCCAGTAGTATAGTGTTCGGGTGGGGGGCCAACGTCCTGACTTTC. Protein: CASSIVFGWGANVLTF.